The clone carrying this T cell receptor beta chain was counted once. This entry is derived from a study of blood T cell repertoires in COVID-19. Study-wide background: COVID-19 samples from acute and convalescent phases originated in the United States, Italy and Spain. PBMCs, B-cell-depleted T cells, or T cells were the source of the cDNA or gDNA that made up the material.

After removal of 3 bases from V and 7 bases from J, the junction contained 6 bases not matched to a gene. Germline loops: CDR1 SGHRS, CDR2 YFSETQ. This CDR3 has 15 residues. Original methodology: Scientists estimated how many nucleated cells there were by amplifying reference gene primers. Assay: immunoSEQ multiplex PCR; the TCRdb copy retains only in-frame clones and omits some. V, J and clone size derive from that table, while D and trimming were established from the DNA sequence. The sample has around 180,000 clones, about 80% seen once. Sample: peripheral blood. This clonotype was sampled from a human donor in a cohort sampled during active COVID-19. This chain joins TRBV5-1 and TRBJ1-4; 10 bases are a match to TRBD1. The CDR3 protein is CASSSPGTGVEKLFF. The DNA of the CDR3 is TGCGCCAGCAGCTCGCCCGGGACAGGGGTTGAAAAACTGTTTTTT. The whole variable domain, filled in from reference TRBV5-1 and TRBJ1-4, reads KAGVTQTPRYLIKTRGQQVTLSCSPISGHRSVSWYQQTPGQGLQFLFEYFSETQRNKGNFPGRFSGRQFSNSRSEMNVSTLELGDSALYLCASSSPGTGVEKLFFGSGTQLSVL.